The rows below give T cell receptor beta chains drawn from one sample of a study of T cells in Graves' hyperthyroidism and ophthalmopathy. TCRdb redid the calling of the multiplex PCR reads with MiXCR, one entry per CDR3 protein. Here the sample spans about 420,000 distinct CDR3 sequences, around 14% being singletons. The sequencing sample was made of blood. The receptors here all came from a woman aged 18-35 years with Graves' hyperthyroidism. The CDR3 runs from the conserved cysteine through the conserved F or W.

>TRBV6-1
CASQRDRASGANVLTF
>TRBV4-2
CASSLSHGGTEAFF
>TRBV10-3
CATHWTGGSYEQYF
>TRBV20-1
CSATPHPDGELFF
>TRBV7-2
CASSPGGFLYEQYF
>TRBV6-6
CASSYDTEAFF
>TRBV5-1
CASSLVMAANQETQYF
>TRBV7-2
CASSLATETGGEHYGYTF
>TRBV6-2/TRBV6-3
CASSPPGTTRYEQYF
>TRBV12-3/TRBV12-4
CASNGGSHNEQFF
>TRBV5-1
CASSLVQETQYF
>TRBV27
CASKARGYYEQYF
>TRBV29-1
CSVEVPDRPYEQYF
>TRBV7-2
CASRPGTGGYNEQFF
>TRBV10-2
CASSDGDPRPSYEQYF
>TRBV7-2
CASSLPRSKDRSSYNSPLHF
>TRBV20-1
CSARAGGPLEQYF
>TRBV6-1
CASSFGTGESEKLFF
>TRBV11-3
CASSPGVLVGETQYF
>TRBV12-5
CASGLGLGGEGGGARETQYF
>TRBV19
CASSTSGTGEQYF
>TRBV5-1
CASSCKVLGQPYGYTF
>TRBV7-8
CASSQVLALIYEQYF
>TRBV5-5
CASSLGDGGLDEQFF
>TRBV7-9
CASSFYGGPQETQYF
>TRBV12-3/TRBV12-4
CASMAGADYEQYF
>TRBV29-1
CSVGLVAGNTIYF
>TRBV20-1
CSASSGGNEQFF
>TRBV27
CASSLSWLAGTNTGELFF
>TRBV12-5
CASGLGQTGYGYTF
>TRBV27
CASSPGQGRETQYF